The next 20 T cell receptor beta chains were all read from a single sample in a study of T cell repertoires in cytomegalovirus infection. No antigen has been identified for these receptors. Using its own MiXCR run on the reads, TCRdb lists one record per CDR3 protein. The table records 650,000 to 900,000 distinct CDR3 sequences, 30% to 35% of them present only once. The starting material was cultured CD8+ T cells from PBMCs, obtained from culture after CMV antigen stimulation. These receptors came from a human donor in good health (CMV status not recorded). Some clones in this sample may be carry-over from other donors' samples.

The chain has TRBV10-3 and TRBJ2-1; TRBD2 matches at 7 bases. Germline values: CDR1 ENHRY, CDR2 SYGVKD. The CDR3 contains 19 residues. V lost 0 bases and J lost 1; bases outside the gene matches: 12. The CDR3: CAISESVWGGVRSYNEQFF. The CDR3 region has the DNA TGTGCCATCAGTGAGTCGGTTTGGGGGGGGGTTCGGTCCTACAATGAGCAGTTCTTC.

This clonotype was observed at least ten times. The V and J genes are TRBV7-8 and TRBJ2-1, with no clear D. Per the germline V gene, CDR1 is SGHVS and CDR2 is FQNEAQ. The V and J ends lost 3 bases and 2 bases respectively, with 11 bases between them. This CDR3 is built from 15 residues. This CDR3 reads CASSFPGAPYNEQFF. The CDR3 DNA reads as TGTGCCAGCAGCTTTCCAGGAGCCCCCTACAATGAGCAGTTCTTC.

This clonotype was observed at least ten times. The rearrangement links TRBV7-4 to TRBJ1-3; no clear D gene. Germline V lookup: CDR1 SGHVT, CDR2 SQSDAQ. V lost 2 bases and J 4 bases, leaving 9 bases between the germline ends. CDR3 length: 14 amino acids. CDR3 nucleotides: TGTGCCAGCAGCTTACGGGAGATGGGAAACACCATATATTTT. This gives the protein CASSLREMGNTIYF.

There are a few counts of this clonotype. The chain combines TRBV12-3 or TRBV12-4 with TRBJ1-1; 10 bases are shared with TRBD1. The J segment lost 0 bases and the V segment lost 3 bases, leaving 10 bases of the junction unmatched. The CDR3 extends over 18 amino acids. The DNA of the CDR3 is TGTGCCAGCAGTTTTTTGATAGTGGGACAGGGGATGAACACTGAAGCTTTCTTT. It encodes CASSFLIVGQGMNTEAFF.

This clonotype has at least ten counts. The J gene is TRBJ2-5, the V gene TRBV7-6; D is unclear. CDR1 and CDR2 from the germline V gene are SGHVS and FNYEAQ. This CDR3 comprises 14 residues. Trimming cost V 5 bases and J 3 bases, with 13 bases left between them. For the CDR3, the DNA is TGTGCCAGCAGCCCCGGAAGATTGAAAGAGACCCAGTACTTC. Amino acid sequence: CASSPGRLKETQYF.

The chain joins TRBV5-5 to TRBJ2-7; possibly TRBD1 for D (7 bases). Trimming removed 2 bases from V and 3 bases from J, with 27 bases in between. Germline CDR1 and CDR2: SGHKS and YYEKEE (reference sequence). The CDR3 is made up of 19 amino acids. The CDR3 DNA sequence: TGTGCCAGCAGCTTTAGGCCGACAGGGATTGTTAGCGGTGTCTACGAGCAGTACGTC. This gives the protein CASSFRPTGIVSGVYEQYV.

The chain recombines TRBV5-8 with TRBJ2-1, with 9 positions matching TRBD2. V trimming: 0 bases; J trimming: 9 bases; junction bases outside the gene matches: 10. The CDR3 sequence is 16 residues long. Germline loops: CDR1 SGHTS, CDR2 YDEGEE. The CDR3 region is CASSLEKGRGGGEQFF. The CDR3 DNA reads TGTGCCAGCAGCTTGGAAAAAGGGCGGGGGGGTGGTGAGCAGTTCTTC.

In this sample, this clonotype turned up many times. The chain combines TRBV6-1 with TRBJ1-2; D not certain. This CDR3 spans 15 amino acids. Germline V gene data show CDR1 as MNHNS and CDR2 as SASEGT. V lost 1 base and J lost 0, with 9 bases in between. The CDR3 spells CASSEGPSANYGYTF. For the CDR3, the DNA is TGTGCCAGCAGTGAAGGGCCCTCAGCTAACTATGGCTACACCTTC.

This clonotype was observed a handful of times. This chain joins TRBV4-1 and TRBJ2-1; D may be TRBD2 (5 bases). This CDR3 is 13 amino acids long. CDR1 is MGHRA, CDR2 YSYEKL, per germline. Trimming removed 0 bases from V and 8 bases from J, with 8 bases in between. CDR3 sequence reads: CASSQEISDEQFF. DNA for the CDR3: TGCGCCAGCAGCCAAGAGATTAGCGATGAGCAGTTCTTC.

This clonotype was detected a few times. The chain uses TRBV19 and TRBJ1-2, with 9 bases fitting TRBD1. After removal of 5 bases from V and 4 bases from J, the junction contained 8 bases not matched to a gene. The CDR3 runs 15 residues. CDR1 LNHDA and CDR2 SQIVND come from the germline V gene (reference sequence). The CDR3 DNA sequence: TGTGCCAGTAGTTTACCCGGACAGGGGCGCTATGGCTACACCTTC. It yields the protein CASSLPGQGRYGYTF.

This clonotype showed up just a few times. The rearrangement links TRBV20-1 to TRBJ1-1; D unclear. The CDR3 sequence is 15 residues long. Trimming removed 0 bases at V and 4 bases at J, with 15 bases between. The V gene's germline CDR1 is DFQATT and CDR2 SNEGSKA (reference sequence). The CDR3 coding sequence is TGCAGTGCTAGAGATGAGCTTTGGCTGAGCACTGAAGCTTTCTTT. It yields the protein CSARDELWLSTEAFF.

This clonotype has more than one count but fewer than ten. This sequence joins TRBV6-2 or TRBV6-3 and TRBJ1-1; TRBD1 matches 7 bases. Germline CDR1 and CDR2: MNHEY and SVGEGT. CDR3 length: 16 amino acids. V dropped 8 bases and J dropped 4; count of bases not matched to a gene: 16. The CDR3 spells CASADREGGLGTEAFF. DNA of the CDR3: TGTGCCAGCGCAGACAGGGAGGGAGGTTTAGGCACTGAAGCTTTCTTT.

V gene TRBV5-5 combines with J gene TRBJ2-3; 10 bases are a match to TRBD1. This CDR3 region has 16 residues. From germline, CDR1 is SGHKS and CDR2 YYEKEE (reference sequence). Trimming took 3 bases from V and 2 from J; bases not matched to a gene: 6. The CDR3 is CASSSTGTGATDTQYF. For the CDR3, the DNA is TGTGCCAGCAGCTCAACCGGGACAGGGGCCACAGATACGCAGTATTTT.

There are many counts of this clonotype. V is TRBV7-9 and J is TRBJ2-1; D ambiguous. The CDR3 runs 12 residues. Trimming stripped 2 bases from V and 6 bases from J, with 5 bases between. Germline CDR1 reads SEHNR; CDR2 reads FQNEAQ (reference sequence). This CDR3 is CASSLQSNEQFF. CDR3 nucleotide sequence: TGTGCCAGCAGCTTACAGAGCAATGAGCAGTTCTTC.

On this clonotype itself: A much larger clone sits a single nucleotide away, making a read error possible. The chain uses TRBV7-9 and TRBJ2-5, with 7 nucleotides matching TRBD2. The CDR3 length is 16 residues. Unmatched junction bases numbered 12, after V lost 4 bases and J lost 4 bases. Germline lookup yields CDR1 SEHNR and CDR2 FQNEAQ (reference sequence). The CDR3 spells CASSSGLVGGRETQYF. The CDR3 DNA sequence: TGTGCCAGCAGCTCCGGACTAGTGGGGGGACGAGAGACCCAGTACTTC. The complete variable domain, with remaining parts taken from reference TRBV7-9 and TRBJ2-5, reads DTGVSQNPRHKITKRGQNVTFRCDPISEHNRLYWYRQTLGQGPEFLTYFQNEAQLEKSRLLSDRFSAERPKGSFSTLEIQRTEQGDSAMYLCASSSGLVGGRETQYFGPGTRLLVL.

The CDR3 nucleotides are TGTGCCAGCAGCCAAGATGGGCTAGCGGGGACTCTGGGTGAGCAGTTCTTC. This codes for CASSQDGLAGTLGEQFF. This chain connects TRBV14 to TRBJ2-1; 9 bases are shared with TRBD2. Trimming removed 0 bases from V and 9 bases from J; junction bases left unmatched: 12. The germline gives CDR1 SGHDN, CDR2 FVKESK. This CDR3 is 17 amino acids long. The whole variable domain, remainder taken from reference TRBV14 and TRBJ2-1, is EAGVTQFPSHSVIEKGQTVTLRCDPISGHDNLYWYRRVMGKEIKFLLHFVKESKQDESGMPNNRFLAERTGGTYSTLKVQPAELEDSGVYFCASSQDGLAGTLGEQFFGPGTRLTVL.

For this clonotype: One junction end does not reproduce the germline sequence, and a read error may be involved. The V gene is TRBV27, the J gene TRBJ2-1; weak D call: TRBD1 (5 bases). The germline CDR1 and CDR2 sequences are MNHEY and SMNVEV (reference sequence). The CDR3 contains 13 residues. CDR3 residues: CATSFTGRNEQFF. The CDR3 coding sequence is TGTGCCACCAGTTTTACAGGCCGCAATGAGCAGTTCTTC.

CDR3 nucleotides: TGTGCCAGCAGCTACTCCAGATTTAACACTGAAGCTTTCTTT. Its protein is CASSYSRFNTEAFF. This chain links TRBV27 with TRBJ1-1; D unclear. V lost 6 bases to trimming and J lost 2 bases, with 13 bases between them. CDR1 is MNHEY and CDR2 is SMNVEV in the germline V gene (reference sequence). There are 14 residues in the CDR3.

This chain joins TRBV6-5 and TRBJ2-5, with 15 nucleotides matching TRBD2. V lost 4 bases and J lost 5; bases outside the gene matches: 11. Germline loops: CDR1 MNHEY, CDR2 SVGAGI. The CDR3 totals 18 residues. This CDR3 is CASSSLPGTSGGRETQYF. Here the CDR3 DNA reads TGTGCCAGCAGTTCTCTCCCCGGGACTAGCGGGGGGCGGGAGACCCAGTACTTC.

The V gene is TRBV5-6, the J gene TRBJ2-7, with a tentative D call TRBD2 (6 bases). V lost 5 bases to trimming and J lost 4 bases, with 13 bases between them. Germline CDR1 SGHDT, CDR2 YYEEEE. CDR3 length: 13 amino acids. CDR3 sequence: CASSSWGDYEQYV. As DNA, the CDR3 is TGTGCCAGCAGTTCTTGGGGGGATTACGAGCAGTACGTC.